This T cell receptor (beta chain) is drawn from a study of vaccination effects on CD4 cells after COVID-19. Overall study findings and caveats: Researchers reported few convalescent patients and no early post-infection timepoints in the study. Among infection- and vaccine-induced clones, marked clonal contraction occurred late after vaccination.

Viral peptide pool expansion of antigen-specific CD4+ T cells preceded sequencing in the ViraFEST assay. The culture ran for approximately 10 days, and then CD4+ T cells were isolated. Their SARS-CoV-2 infection, verified by PCR, occurred between March and December 2020. The data were produced by immunoSEQ multiplex PCR, yet TCRdb's version contains in-frame clones alone and is incomplete. The table lists nearly 45,000 clones, around 72% of them singletons, with just under 30% in the top ten. A note on this clone: Its antigen is undetermined.

The starting material was CD4+ T cells from PBMCs cultured with a peptide pool, obtained before COVID-19 vaccination. This receptor was obtained from a human donor who had a prior SARS-CoV-2 infection.

Here the CDR3 DNA reads TGTGCCAGCAGCTCTAGCGACCTGGAGACCCAGTACTTC. It yields the protein CASSSSDLETQYF. The chain uses TRBV6-5 and TRBJ2-5, with D perhaps TRBD2 (6 bases). Trimming removed 6 bases from V and 5 bases from J, with 13 bases in between. In germline, CDR1 is MNHEY, CDR2 SVGAGI. This CDR3 is 13 amino acids long.